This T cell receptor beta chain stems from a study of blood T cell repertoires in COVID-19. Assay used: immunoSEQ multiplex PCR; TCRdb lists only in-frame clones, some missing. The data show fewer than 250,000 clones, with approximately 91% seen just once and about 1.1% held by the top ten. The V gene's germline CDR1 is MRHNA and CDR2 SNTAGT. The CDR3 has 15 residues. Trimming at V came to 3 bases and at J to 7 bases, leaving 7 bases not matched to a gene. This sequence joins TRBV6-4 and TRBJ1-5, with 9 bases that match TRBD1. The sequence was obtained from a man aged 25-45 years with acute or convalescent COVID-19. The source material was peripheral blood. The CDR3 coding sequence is TGTGCCAGCAGTGAGTCGGGACAGGGAGGCCAGCCCCAGCATTTT. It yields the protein CASSESGQGGQPQHF.